This TCR beta chain emerged from a study of spatial heterogeneity in lung cancer. Study at large: Alpha-chain sequences were consistently detected in smaller numbers than beta-chain sequences. The average count in raw reads for each unique TCR and UMI combination exceeded eight appearances.

TCRdb itself ran the 5' RACE reads through MiXCR, one entry per CDR3 protein. Among almost 75,000 distinct CDR3 sequences listed, less than 15% were seen once. In its sample, this clonotype was seen a few times. What it recognizes is unknown. Time point here: sample taken at primary tumor resection. The authors sequenced whole RNA from tumor, nontumor lung or frozen PBMC without sorting. Samples came from some 71 TRACERx patients with untreated early-stage lung cancer. V lost 4 bases and J lost 4, with 13 bases in between. Germline assignment: CDR1 SNHLY and CDR2 FYNNEI. This CDR3 region has 15 residues. Study observations and caveats: Expanded tumor TCRs that were ubiquitous appeared in blood more at resection than follow-up.

This clonotype was sampled from a male donor with early-stage non-small cell lung cancer. The V and J genes are TRBV2 and TRBJ2-2; D could derive from TRBD1 or TRBD2 (5 bases each). Source: PBMCs, taken at surgery. The CDR3 spells CASSVTQGTTGELFF. The CDR3 bases are TGTGCCAGCAGTGTGACCCAAGGGACCACCGGGGAGCTGTTTTTT.